The clone carrying this T cell receptor beta chain appeared a few times. Its antigen is undetermined. Trimming removed 1 base at V and 10 bases at J, with 17 bases between. Germline assignment: CDR1 DFQATT and CDR2 SNEGSKA (reference sequence). The CDR3 runs 15 residues. Each TCR beta library was made by quantitative 5'-RACE that incorporated molecular barcodes. Each CDR3 protein is one row after TCRdb ran MiXCR on the 5' RACE reads. Here the sample spans about 220,000 distinct CDR3 sequences, approximately 24% being singletons. The data were obtained in a study of CD8 T cells in ankylosing spondylitis. Study-wide points: Disease-associated clonotypes exhibited CD8+ identity and were relatively infrequent in peripheral blood. As reported, disease-linked clones showed significant enrichment in matched ankylosing spondylitis synovial fluid. In ankylosing spondylitis blood, a motif of eight highly homologous TCR beta variants appeared characteristic.

The sequencing input was blood, either unsorted or a sorted T cell fraction (not recorded which). V is TRBV20-1 and J is TRBJ1-6; a possible D gene is TRBD1 (5 bases). The clonotype comes from a male donor with ankylosing spondylitis or in good health (not recorded which). The DNA for the CDR3 is TGCAGTGCTAGAGTGGGGCCCCAAAGGGACTCACCCCTCCACTTT. This encodes CSARVGPQRDSPLHF.